The TCR beta chain under discussion was sequenced for a study of shared clonotypes between healthy human individuals. Study context: Donors, aged 18 to 49, were a couple of women and a few men.

At the deep level, the assay was run. The authors split each subset's genomic DNA evenly across several immunoSEQ plates. The method was immunoSEQ multiplex PCR; TCRdb's version includes in-frame clones alone and lacks a portion of them. The repertoire holds about half a million clones, with around 79% as singletons. All donors qualified as healthy HIV-negative adults and had experienced no recent acute infections or vaccinations. The receptor was isolated from a woman between 40 and 50 years old in good health. Some clones in this sample may be carry-over from other donors' samples. Sequencing input: PBMCs.

This CDR3 reads CASSYRTQTGELFF. CDR3 in DNA: TGTGCCAGCAGTTACCGAACCCAAACCGGGGAGCTGTTTTTT. This chain connects TRBV6-5 to TRBJ2-2; D uncertain. V lost 2 bases, J lost 5 bases, and 9 bases lay in between. Germline V CDR1 and CDR2: MNHEY, SVGAGI. The CDR3 sequence is 14 residues long.